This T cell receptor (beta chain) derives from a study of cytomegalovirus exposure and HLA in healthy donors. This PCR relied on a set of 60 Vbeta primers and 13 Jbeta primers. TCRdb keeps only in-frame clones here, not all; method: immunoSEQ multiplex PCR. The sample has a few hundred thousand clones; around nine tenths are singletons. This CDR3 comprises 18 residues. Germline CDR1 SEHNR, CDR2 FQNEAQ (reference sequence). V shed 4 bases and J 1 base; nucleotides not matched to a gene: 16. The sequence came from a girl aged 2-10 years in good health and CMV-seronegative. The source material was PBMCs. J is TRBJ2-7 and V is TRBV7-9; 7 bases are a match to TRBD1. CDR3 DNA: TGTGCCAGCAGCTCCTCGGGACAGACTGCAGAAATATCCTACGAGCAGTACTTC. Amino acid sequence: CASSSSGQTAEISYEQYF.